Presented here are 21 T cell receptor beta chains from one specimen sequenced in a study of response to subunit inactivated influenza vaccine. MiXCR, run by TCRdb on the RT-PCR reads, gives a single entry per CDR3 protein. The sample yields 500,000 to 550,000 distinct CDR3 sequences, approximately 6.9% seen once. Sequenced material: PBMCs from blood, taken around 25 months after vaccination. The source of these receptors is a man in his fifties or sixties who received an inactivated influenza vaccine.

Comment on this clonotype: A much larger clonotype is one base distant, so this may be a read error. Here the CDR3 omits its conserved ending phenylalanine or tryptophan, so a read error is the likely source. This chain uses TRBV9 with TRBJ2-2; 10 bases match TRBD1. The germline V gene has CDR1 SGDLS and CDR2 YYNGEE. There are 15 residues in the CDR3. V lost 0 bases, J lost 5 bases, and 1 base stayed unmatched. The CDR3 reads CASSVEGQGTGELFL. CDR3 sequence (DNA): TGTGCCAGCAGCGTAGAGGGACAGGGGACCGGGGAGCTGTTTTTA.

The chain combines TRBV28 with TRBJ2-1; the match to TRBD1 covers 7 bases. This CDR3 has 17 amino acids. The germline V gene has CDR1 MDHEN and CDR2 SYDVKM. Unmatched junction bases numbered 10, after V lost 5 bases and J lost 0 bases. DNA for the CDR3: TGTGCCAGCAGTCCCCCGACAGGGATGAGCTCCTACAATGAGCAGTTCTTC. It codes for CASSPPTGMSSYNEQFF.

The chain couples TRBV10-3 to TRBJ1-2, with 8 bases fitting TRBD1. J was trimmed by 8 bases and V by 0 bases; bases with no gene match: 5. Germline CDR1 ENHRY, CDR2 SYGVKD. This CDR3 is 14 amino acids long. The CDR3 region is CAISESGQGYGYTF. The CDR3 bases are TGTGCCATCAGTGAGTCTGGACAGGGTTACGGCTACACCTTC.

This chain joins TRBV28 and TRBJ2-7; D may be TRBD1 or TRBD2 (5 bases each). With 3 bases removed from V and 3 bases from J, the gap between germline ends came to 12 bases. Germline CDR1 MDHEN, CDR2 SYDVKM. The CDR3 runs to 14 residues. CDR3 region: CASSFWDGRYEQYF. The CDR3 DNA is TGTGCCAGCAGTTTTTGGGACGGCCGCTACGAGCAGTACTTC.

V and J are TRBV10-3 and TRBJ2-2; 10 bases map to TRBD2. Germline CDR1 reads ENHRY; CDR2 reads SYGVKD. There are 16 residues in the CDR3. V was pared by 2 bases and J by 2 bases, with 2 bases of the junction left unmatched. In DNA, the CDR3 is TGTGCCATCAGTGAGGTAGCGGGAGGCAACACCGGGGAGCTGTTTTTT. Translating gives CAISEVAGGNTGELFF.

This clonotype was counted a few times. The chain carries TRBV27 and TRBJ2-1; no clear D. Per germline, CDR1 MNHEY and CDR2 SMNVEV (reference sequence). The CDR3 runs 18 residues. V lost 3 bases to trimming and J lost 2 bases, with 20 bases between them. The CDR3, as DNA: TGTGCCAGCAGTTTGTACGGAGCCATCAATTTGGCCTACAATGAGCAGTTCTTC. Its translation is CASSLYGAINLAYNEQFF.

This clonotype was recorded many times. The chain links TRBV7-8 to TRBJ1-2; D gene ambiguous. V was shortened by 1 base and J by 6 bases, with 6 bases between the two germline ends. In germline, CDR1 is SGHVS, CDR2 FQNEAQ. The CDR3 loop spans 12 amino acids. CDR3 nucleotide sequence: TGTGCCAGCAGCTTAGTGGAGGATGGCTACACCTTC. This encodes CASSLVEDGYTF.

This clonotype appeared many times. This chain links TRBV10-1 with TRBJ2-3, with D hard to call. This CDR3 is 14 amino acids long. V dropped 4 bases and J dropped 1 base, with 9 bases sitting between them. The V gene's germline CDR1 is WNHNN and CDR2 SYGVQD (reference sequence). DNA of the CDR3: TGCGCCAGCAGTGGGGCTGAAGGCACAGATACGCAGTATTTT. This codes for CASSGAEGTDTQYF.

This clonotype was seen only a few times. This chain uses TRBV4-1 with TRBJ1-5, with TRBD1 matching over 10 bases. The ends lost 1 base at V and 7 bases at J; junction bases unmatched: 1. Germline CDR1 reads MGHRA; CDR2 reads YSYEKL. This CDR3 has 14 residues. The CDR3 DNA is TGCGCCAGCAGCCAAGGGACAGGGGGACAGCCCCAGCATTTT. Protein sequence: CASSQGTGGQPQHF.

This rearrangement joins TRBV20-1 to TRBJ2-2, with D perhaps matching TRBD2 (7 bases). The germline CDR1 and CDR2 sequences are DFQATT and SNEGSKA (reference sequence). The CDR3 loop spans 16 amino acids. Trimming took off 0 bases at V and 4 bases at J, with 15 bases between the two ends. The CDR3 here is CSARDGGARGTGELFF. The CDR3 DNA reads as TGCAGTGCTAGAGATGGGGGGGCGCGTGGCACCGGGGAGCTGTTTTTT.

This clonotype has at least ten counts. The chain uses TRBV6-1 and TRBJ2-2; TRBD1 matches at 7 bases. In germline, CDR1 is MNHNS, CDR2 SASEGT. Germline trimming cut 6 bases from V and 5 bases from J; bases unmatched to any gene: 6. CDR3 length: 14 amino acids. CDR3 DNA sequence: TGTGCCAGCAGATTCCGACAGGGTACCGGGGAGCTGTTTTTT. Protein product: CASRFRQGTGELFF.

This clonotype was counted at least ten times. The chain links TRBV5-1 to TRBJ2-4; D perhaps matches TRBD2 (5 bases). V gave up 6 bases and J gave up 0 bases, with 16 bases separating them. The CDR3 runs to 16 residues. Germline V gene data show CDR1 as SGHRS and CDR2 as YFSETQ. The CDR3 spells CASMGDEQIAKNIQYF. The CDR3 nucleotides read TGCGCCAGCATGGGAGATGAGCAGATAGCCAAAAACATTCAGTACTTC.

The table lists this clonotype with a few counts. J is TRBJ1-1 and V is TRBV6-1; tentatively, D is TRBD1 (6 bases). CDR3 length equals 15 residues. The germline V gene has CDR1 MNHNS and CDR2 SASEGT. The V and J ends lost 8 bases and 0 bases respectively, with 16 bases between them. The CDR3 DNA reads TGTGCCAGCTACGATGTGGACAGATTGAACACTGAAGCTTTCTTT. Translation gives CASYDVDRLNTEAFF.

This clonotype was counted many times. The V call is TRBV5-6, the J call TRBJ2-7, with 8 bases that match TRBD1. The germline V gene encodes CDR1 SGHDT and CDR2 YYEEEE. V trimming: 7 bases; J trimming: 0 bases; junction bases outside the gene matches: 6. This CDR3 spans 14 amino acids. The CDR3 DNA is TGTGCCAGCGGAGACAGGGGATCCTCCTACGAGCAGTACTTC. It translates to CASGDRGSSYEQYF.

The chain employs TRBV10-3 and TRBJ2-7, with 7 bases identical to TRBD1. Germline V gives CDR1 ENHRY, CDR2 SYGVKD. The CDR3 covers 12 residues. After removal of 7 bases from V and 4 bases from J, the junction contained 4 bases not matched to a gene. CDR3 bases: TGTGCCATCAAAGGGGGCCAGTACGAGCAGTACTTC. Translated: CAIKGGQYEQYF.

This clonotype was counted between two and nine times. DNA for the CDR3: TGTGCCAGCAGCTTCGCCGTAGGCCTGAACACCGGGGAGCTGTTTTTT. Its protein product is CASSFAVGLNTGELFF. The genes are TRBV7-8 and TRBJ2-2; D unresolved. V was pared by 3 bases and J by 1 base, with 12 bases between. The germline V gene has CDR1 SGHVS and CDR2 FQNEAQ. The CDR3 is 16 residues long.

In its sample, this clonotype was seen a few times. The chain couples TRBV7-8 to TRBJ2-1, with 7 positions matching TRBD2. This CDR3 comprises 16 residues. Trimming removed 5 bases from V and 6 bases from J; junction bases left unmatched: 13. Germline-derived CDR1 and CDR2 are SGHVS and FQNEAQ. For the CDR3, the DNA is TGTGCCAGCAGCGCCCGGGCAGCGGGGTTAACCAATGAGCAGTTCTTC. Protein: CASSARAAGLTNEQFF.

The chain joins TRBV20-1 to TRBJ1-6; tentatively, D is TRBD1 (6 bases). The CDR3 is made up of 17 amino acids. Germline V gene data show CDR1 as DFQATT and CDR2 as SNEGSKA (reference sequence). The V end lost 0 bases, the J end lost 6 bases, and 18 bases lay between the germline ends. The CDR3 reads CSAREAARGSSNSPLHF. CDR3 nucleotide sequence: TGCAGTGCTAGAGAGGCTGCCAGGGGATCTAGTAATTCACCCCTCCACTTT.

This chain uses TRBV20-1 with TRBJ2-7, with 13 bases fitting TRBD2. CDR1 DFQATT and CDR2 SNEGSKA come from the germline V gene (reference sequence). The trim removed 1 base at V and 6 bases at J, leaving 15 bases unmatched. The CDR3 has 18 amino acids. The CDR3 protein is CSARGQGRTSGSLSEQYF. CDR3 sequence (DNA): TGCAGTGCTAGAGGGCAGGGGAGGACTAGCGGGAGTTTAAGCGAGCAGTACTTC.

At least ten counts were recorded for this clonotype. The CDR3 region has the DNA TGTGCCAGCAGCCGGAAAGGCTGGGAGACCCAGTACTTC. This translates into CASSRKGWETQYF. J is TRBJ2-5 and V is TRBV7-2; D is uncertain. The CDR3 length is 13 residues. Germline CDR1 SGHTA, CDR2 FQGNSA. V lost 5 bases, J lost 5 bases, and 12 bases lay in between.

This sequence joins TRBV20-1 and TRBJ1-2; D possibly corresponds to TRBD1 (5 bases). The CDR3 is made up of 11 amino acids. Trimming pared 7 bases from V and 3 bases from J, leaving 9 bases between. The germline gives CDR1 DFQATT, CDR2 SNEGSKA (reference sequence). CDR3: CSVPTDYGYTF. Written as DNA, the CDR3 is TGCAGTGTTCCGACAGACTATGGCTACACCTTC.